This TCR beta chain was sequenced during a study of cytomegalovirus exposure and HLA in healthy donors. The study ran its PCR with 60 Vbeta and 13 Jbeta primers. The protocol was immunoSEQ multiplex PCR, while the TCRdb copy is restricted to in-frame clones and leaves out a portion. The sample gives some 130,000 clones, over 60% of which show up once; approximately 4.2% is in the top ten. This CDR3 region has 10 residues. The germline gives CDR1 MNHNY, CDR2 SVGAGI (reference sequence). The chain links TRBV6-6 to TRBJ2-2, with D tentatively TRBD1 (6 bases). Material for sequencing was PBMCs. The clonotype originates from a male donor in good health and CMV-seropositive. CDR3 amino acids: CAGGTGELFF. The CDR3 coding sequence is TGTGCAGGGGGTACCGGGGAGCTGTTTTTT.